The 18 T cell receptor beta chains in this list originate from one sample, sequenced in a study of cytomegalovirus exposure and HLA in healthy donors. PCR involved 60 Vbeta and 13 Jbeta primers. Only in-frame clones appear in the TCRdb table, and some are missing; sequencing was by immunoSEQ multiplex PCR. Of about 170,000 clones in the sample, approximately 81% were seen once. Material for sequencing was PBMCs. These receptors came from a woman aged 50 to 60 in good health and CMV-seronegative.

The V call is TRBV27, the J call TRBJ1-1, with D maybe TRBD1 (6 bases). The V gene's germline CDR1 is MNHEY and CDR2 SMNVEV (reference sequence). The V and J ends lost 6 bases and 0 bases respectively, with 14 bases between them. The CDR3 covers 15 residues. The CDR3 nucleotides are TGTGCCAGCAGACTGCAGGGGAAACTGAACACTGAAGCTTTCTTT. Translating gives CASRLQGKLNTEAFF.

This clone was counted only a few times. A junction end diverges from the germline sequence, so it may reflect a read error. The chain recombines TRBV7-9 with TRBJ2-1, with 13 bases identical to TRBD2. CDR1 and CDR2 from the germline V gene are SEHNR and FQNEAQ (reference sequence). The CDR3 runs to 16 residues. DNA for the CDR3: TGTTCCAGCAGCCCGGGACTAGCGGGAACCTACAATGAGCAGTTCTTC. It translates to CSSSPGLAGTYNEQFF.

This chain links TRBV27 with TRBJ1-1, with D hard to call. The CDR3 length is 15 residues. Trimming stripped 3 bases from V and 0 bases from J, with 11 bases between. Looked up from germline, CDR1 is MNHEY and CDR2 is SMNVEV (reference sequence). CDR3 sequence reads: CASSFRNPVNTEAFF. As DNA, the CDR3 is TGTGCCAGCAGTTTCAGGAACCCAGTGAACACTGAAGCTTTCTTT.

This rearrangement joins TRBV19 to TRBJ1-2, with 7 positions matching TRBD1. V gave up 5 bases and J gave up 3 bases; unmatched junction bases: 9. The CDR3 is 15 amino acids. Germline V gene sequence: CDR1 LNHDA, CDR2 SQIVND (reference sequence). The CDR3: CASSPRTGAHYGYTF. CDR3 DNA: TGTGCCAGTAGTCCTCGTACAGGGGCACACTATGGCTACACCTTC.

This clone was seen once. The chain couples TRBV19 to TRBJ2-5; tentatively, D is TRBD2 (6 bases). The CDR3 contains 13 residues. The V end was cut by 6 bases, the J end by 1 base, with 9 bases between. Germline CDR1 is LNHDA and CDR2 is SQIVND (reference sequence). In DNA form, the CDR3 reads TGTGCCAGTAGGTCACTAGCCCAAGAGACCCAGTACTTC. Translation gives CASRSLAQETQYF. Full variable domain (rest looked up from reference TRBV19 and TRBJ2-5): DGGITQSPKYLFRKEGQNVTLSCEQNLNHDAMYWYRQDPGQGLRLIYYSQIVNDFQKGDIAEGYSVSREKKESFPLTVTSAQKNPTAFYLCASRSLAQETQYFGPGTRLLVL.

This rearrangement joins TRBV27 to TRBJ1-1; 8 positions agree with TRBD1. Germline values: CDR1 MNHEY, CDR2 SMNVEV (reference sequence). The CDR3 contains 15 residues. V shed 6 bases and J 1 base; nucleotides not matched to a gene: 7. In DNA, the CDR3 is TGTGCCAGCAGGGATGACAGGGGAAGGAACACTGAAGCTTTCTTT. It yields the protein CASRDDRGRNTEAFF.

The chain joins TRBV27 to TRBJ1-1; perhaps TRBD1 as D (5 bases). The CDR3 sequence is 15 residues long. Trimming took 7 bases from V and 4 from J, leaving 19 bases between them. CDR1 and CDR2 (germline): MNHEY, SMNVEV (reference sequence). The CDR3 DNA reads as TGTGCCAGCAAGGGTGAGGGGACTGTGGGCACTGAAGCTTTCTTT. Amino acids: CASKGEGTVGTEAFF.

The V gene is TRBV27, the J gene TRBJ1-1, with a tentative D call TRBD1 (6 bases). Per germline, CDR1 MNHEY and CDR2 SMNVEV (reference sequence). This CDR3 contains 15 residues. V was clipped by 3 bases and J by 6 bases, with 17 bases between them. Here the CDR3 DNA reads TGTGCCAGCAGTTTTCGACAGGCGGGCGTCGCTGAAGCTTTCTTT. Its translation is CASSFRQAGVAEAFF.

This chain links TRBV7-2 with TRBJ1-2; TRBD1 matches at 7 bases. CDR1 and CDR2 from the germline V gene are SGHTA and FQGNSA. V dropped 4 bases and J dropped 5; count of bases not matched to a gene: 10. The CDR3 spans 15 residues. In nucleotides, the CDR3 is TGTGCCAGCAGCTCAGGTGTAGGGGGCCCGTATGGCTACACCTTC. Residues: CASSSGVGGPYGYTF.

The chain employs TRBV28 and TRBJ2-5, with 8 bases matching TRBD1. The ends lost 4 bases at V and 4 bases at J; junction bases unmatched: 8. In germline, CDR1 is MDHEN, CDR2 SYDVKM. The CDR3 is 15 residues long. CDR3 region: CASSSYGQGRETQYF. The CDR3 DNA follows: TGTGCCAGCAGTTCTTACGGACAGGGCCGAGAGACCCAGTACTTC.

This clone has a handful of counts. Other DNA sequences in this specimen translate into the identical CDR3. The rearrangement links TRBV6-6 to TRBJ1-6; TRBD1 matches 10 bases. CDR1 and CDR2 from the germline V gene are MNHNY and SVGAGI (reference sequence). The CDR3 spans 14 residues. Trimming took 2 bases from V and 10 from J; bases not matched to a gene: 2. The CDR3 here is CASSYGQGVSPLHF. DNA for the CDR3: TGTGCCAGCAGTTACGGACAGGGGGTCTCACCCCTCCACTTT.

The chain combines TRBV28 with TRBJ1-6; 9 bases align to TRBD1. Germline V CDR1 and CDR2: MDHEN, SYDVKM. V was pared by 7 bases and J by 7 bases, with 11 bases of the junction left unmatched. The CDR3 has 16 amino acids. The CDR3 loop reads CASTPFGTGTNSPLHF. The CDR3 nucleotides read TGTGCCAGCACCCCCTTCGGGACAGGGACCAATTCACCCCTCCACTTT. Combining the CDR3 with reference TRBV28 and TRBJ1-6 gives the whole variable domain DVKVTQSSRYLVKRTGEKVFLECVQDMDHENMFWYRQDPGLGLRLIYFSYDVKMKEKGDIPEGYSVSREKKERFSLILESASTNQTSMYLCASTPFGTGTNSPLHFGNGTRLTVT.

The rearrangement joins TRBV5-6 to TRBJ2-2, with 9 bases matching TRBD1. Germline values: CDR1 SGHDT, CDR2 YYEEEE. V lost 0 bases and J lost 5; bases outside the gene matches: 11. The CDR3 loop spans 18 amino acids. CDR3 in amino acids: CASSLAVWGQGRTGELFF. The CDR3 DNA reads TGTGCCAGCAGCTTGGCCGTTTGGGGACAGGGAAGGACCGGGGAGCTGTTTTTT.

The chain uses TRBV4-1 and TRBJ2-6, with D unresolved. CDR1 and CDR2 (germline): MGHRA, YSYEKL. The CDR3 is 17 residues long. The germline V and J ends were trimmed by 1 base and 5 bases, with 15 bases remaining between them. This chain's CDR3 is CASSQGSMASWANVLTF. The CDR3 DNA reads TGCGCCAGCAGCCAAGGGTCGATGGCTTCTTGGGCCAACGTCCTGACTTTC.

The chain is built from TRBV6-6 and TRBJ1-6, with 7 bases aligning to TRBD1. Germline values: CDR1 MNHNY, CDR2 SVGAGI (reference sequence). V trimming: 2 bases; J trimming: 6 bases; junction bases outside the gene matches: 1. The CDR3 contains 14 residues. The CDR3 region is CASSYRDSNSPLHF. As DNA, the CDR3 is TGTGCCAGCAGTTACAGGGACAGTAATTCACCCCTCCACTTT.

This rearrangement joins TRBV28 to TRBJ2-7; 8 positions agree with TRBD1. This CDR3 is built from 14 residues. The trim removed 8 bases at V and 0 bases at J, leaving 6 bases unmatched. Per germline, CDR1 MDHEN and CDR2 SYDVKM. The CDR3 DNA is TGTGCCAGCCTGGACAGGGAGATCTCCTACGAGCAGTACTTC. Translated: CASLDREISYEQYF. The full variable domain, rest sourced from reference TRBV28 and TRBJ2-7, is DVKVTQSSRYLVKRTGEKVFLECVQDMDHENMFWYRQDPGLGLRLIYFSYDVKMKEKGDIPEGYSVSREKKERFSLILESASTNQTSMYLCASLDREISYEQYFGPGTRLTVT.

The chain links TRBV19 to TRBJ1-1; 11 bases are shared with TRBD1. This CDR3 is 15 amino acids long. J lost 2 bases, V lost 8 bases, and 7 bases had no gene match. Germline values: CDR1 LNHDA, CDR2 SQIVND (reference sequence). The DNA of the CDR3 is TGTGCCAGTCGACAGGACAGGGGGCCCAACACTGAAGCTTTCTTT. Translation: CASRQDRGPNTEAFF. The whole variable domain, filled in from reference TRBV19 and TRBJ1-1, reads DGGITQSPKYLFRKEGQNVTLSCEQNLNHDAMYWYRQDPGQGLRLIYYSQIVNDFQKGDIAEGYSVSREKKESFPLTVTSAQKNPTAFYLCASRQDRGPNTEAFFGQGTRLTVV.

With regard to this clone: Different DNA sequences within this sample yield the same CDR3. The chain recombines TRBV30 with TRBJ2-6; D may be TRBD1 (6 bases). The germline CDR1 and CDR2 sequences are GTSNPN and SVGIG (reference sequence). Trimming pared 2 bases from V and 4 bases from J, leaving 12 bases between. This CDR3 has 15 amino acids. CDR3 bases: TGTGCCTGGAGTCTACAGGGATCCGGGGCCAACGTCCTGACTTTC. This encodes CAWSLQGSGANVLTF.